This entry is about one T cell receptor (beta chain). The data stem from a study of blood T cell repertoires in COVID-19. Study background: Sites in the United States, Italy and Spain provided acute and convalescent COVID-19 samples.

The CDR3 extends over 16 amino acids. In germline, CDR1 is LGHDT, CDR2 YNNKEL (reference sequence). The V end was cut by 1 base, the J end by 4 bases, with 16 bases between. Sequenced by immunoSEQ multiplex PCR; TCRdb stores in-frame clones only, minus some. The sample gives approximately 24,000 clones, roughly nine tenths of which show up once; about 5% is in the top ten. The V gene is TRBV3-1 (or the pseudogene TRBV3-2), the J gene TRBJ1-1; no firm D call. Sequenced sample: peripheral blood. The clonotype comes from a man in his fifties or sixties with active COVID-19. The DNA for the CDR3 is TGTGCCAGCAGCCAAGGGTCGCTGGCAGGTAGCACTGAAGCTTTCTTT. This sequence encodes CASSQGSLAGSTEAFF.